The 30 T cell receptor beta chains given below trace back to one sample, sequenced in a study of technical replicates of blood from a few donors. Assay used: immunoSEQ multiplex PCR; TCRdb lists only in-frame clones, some missing. The sample includes 55,000 to 65,000 clones, 90% to 95% of them seen just once. Input material: PBMCs. All receptors derive from a human donor in good health. Some clones in this sample may be carry-over from other donors' samples.

This clone was recorded only once. The J gene is TRBJ1-2, the V gene TRBV7-2; 7 bases align to TRBD1. The germline gives CDR1 SGHTA, CDR2 FQGNSA. V lost 7 bases and J lost 8; bases outside the gene matches: 13. The CDR3 length is 14 residues. The CDR3 bases are TGTGCCAGCAACTCAGGACAGGTCCGTTGGGGCTACACCTTC. Its translation: CASNSGQVRWGYTF.

The V and J genes are TRBV29-1 and TRBJ1-1; a possible D gene is TRBD1 (6 bases). The CDR3 contains 14 residues. Trimming stripped 6 bases from V and 5 bases from J, with 19 bases between. The germline CDR1 and CDR2 sequences are SQVTM and ANQGSEA. The CDR3 loop is CSVARQESLTEAFF. As DNA, the CDR3 is TGCAGCGTGGCTCGACAGGAAAGTCTTACTGAAGCTTTCTTT. The complete variable domain, with remaining parts taken from reference TRBV29-1 and TRBJ1-1, reads SAVISQKPSRDICQRGTSLTIQCQVDSQVTMMFWYRQQPGQSLTLIATANQGSEATYESGFVIDKFPISRPNLTFSTLTVSNMSPEDSSIYLCSVARQESLTEAFFGQGTRLTVV.

The genes are TRBV11-2 and TRBJ2-3; tentatively, D is TRBD2 (7 bases). CDR3 size: 15 residues. Germline lookup yields CDR1 SGHAT and CDR2 FQNNGV. The germline V and J ends were trimmed by 5 bases and 0 bases, with 12 bases remaining between them. CDR3 amino acids: CASSLGGRSTDTQYF. Written as DNA, the CDR3 is TGTGCCAGCAGCCTGGGGGGGCGGAGCACAGATACGCAGTATTTT.

The chain has TRBV7-2 and TRBJ1-1; D gene uncertain. Germline assignment: CDR1 SGHTA and CDR2 FQGNSA. This CDR3 region has 13 residues. Trimming pared 2 bases from V and 1 base from J, leaving 5 bases between. In DNA form, the CDR3 reads TGTGCCAGCAGCTTATTTCAGAACACTGAAGCTTTCTTT. Its translation is CASSLFQNTEAFF. Looking up the rest from reference TRBV7-2 and TRBJ1-1 gives the full variable domain: GAGVSQSPSNKVTEKGKDVELRCDPISGHTALYWYRQSLGQGLEFLIYFQGNSAPDKSGLPSDRFSAERTGGSVSTLTIQRTQQEDSAVYLCASSLFQNTEAFFGQGTRLTVV.

The chain combines TRBV6-6 with TRBJ1-2; no reliable D call. Looked up from germline, CDR1 is MNHNY and CDR2 is SVGAGI (reference sequence). This CDR3 contains 13 residues. The ends were cut back, 6 bases at V and 0 bases at J, with 8 bases in the middle. Here the CDR3 reads CASSLLPNYGYTF. CDR3 bases: TGTGCCAGCAGCCTCCTCCCTAACTATGGCTACACCTTC.

The chain has TRBV14 and TRBJ2-3, with 15 bases matching TRBD2. Germline values: CDR1 SGHDN, CDR2 FVKESK. Trimming at V came to 3 bases and at J to 3 bases, leaving 7 bases not matched to a gene. CDR3 length: 18 residues. The CDR3 DNA sequence: TGTGCCAGCAGCCATCCGGGACTAGCGGGAGGTCGGACAGATACGCAGTATTTT. This codes for CASSHPGLAGGRTDTQYF.

The chain joins TRBV27 to TRBJ2-7; D not resolved. The V gene's germline CDR1 is MNHEY and CDR2 SMNVEV (reference sequence). Trimming stripped 2 bases from V and 0 bases from J, with 8 bases between. The CDR3 runs to 14 residues. DNA of the CDR3: TGTGCCAGCAGTTTAGTCGGCGGCTCCTACGAGCAGTACTTC. Encoded protein: CASSLVGGSYEQYF.

The CDR3 reads CSLNGLGGDEQFF. CDR3 bases: TGCAGCTTAAACGGCTTAGGTGGAGATGAGCAGTTCTTC. V usage is TRBV29-1 and J usage is TRBJ2-1; D not resolved. The CDR3 sequence is 13 residues long. The germline V gene has CDR1 SQVTM and CDR2 ANQGSEA. Trimming shortened V by 8 bases and J by 8 bases, and 19 bases separated the two germline ends.

The chain joins TRBV4-3 to TRBJ2-3, with 7 bases fitting TRBD2. V gave up 4 bases and J gave up 2 bases; unmatched junction bases: 6. Germline V lookup: CDR1 LGHNA, CDR2 YSLEER. The length of the CDR3 is 15 residues. The CDR3: CASSRGLLNTDTQYF. In DNA form, the CDR3 reads TGCGCCAGCAGCCGGGGACTACTGAACACAGATACGCAGTATTTT.

The chain combines TRBV7-2 with TRBJ2-7, with 9 bases matching TRBD2. J lost 6 bases, V lost 1 base, and 10 bases had no gene match. Germline CDR1 and CDR2: SGHTA and FQGNSA. This CDR3 is 16 amino acids long. This chain's CDR3 is CASSLGLGTSPLEQYF. The CDR3 region has the DNA TGTGCCAGCAGCTTAGGATTGGGGACTAGCCCTCTCGAGCAGTACTTC.

The rearrangement links TRBV7-9 to TRBJ2-5; possible D gene TRBD2, 6 bases. The V end lost 5 bases, the J end lost 5 bases, and 12 bases lay between the germline ends. Germline CDR1 and CDR2: SEHNR and FQNEAQ (reference sequence). The CDR3 contains 13 residues. In DNA, the CDR3 is TGTGCCAGCAGCCCCGGGGGTGCGGAGACCCAGTACTTC. It translates to CASSPGGAETQYF.

This chain links TRBV7-3 with TRBJ2-1; tentative D call: TRBD2 (6 bases). The V gene lost 10 bases and the J gene lost 5 bases, with 15 bases spanning the gap. The CDR3 covers 13 residues. Germline assignment: CDR1 SGHTA and CDR2 FQGTGA. The CDR3 is CATLVAVDNEQFF. The CDR3 DNA sequence: TGTGCCACCCTCGTAGCGGTTGACAATGAGCAGTTCTTC.

The rearrangement uses TRBV27 and TRBJ2-5, with no clear D. The V and J ends lost 11 bases and 4 bases respectively, with 26 bases between them. CDR3 length: 16 amino acids. Germline V lookup: CDR1 MNHEY, CDR2 SMNVEV (reference sequence). Here the CDR3 reads CACPDHHVPARETQYF. In nucleotides, the CDR3 is TGTGCCTGCCCCGACCACCACGTACCCGCTAGAGAGACCCAGTACTTC.

The V call is TRBV6-1, the J call TRBJ2-7; D unclear. CDR1 and CDR2 (germline): MNHNS, SASEGT. CDR3 length: 14 amino acids. V was pared by 1 base and J by 2 bases, with 9 bases between. CDR3 region: CASSEVTMTYEQYF. For the CDR3, the DNA is TGTGCCAGCAGTGAAGTGACAATGACCTACGAGCAGTACTTC.

In this sample, this clone turned up once. This chain uses TRBV7-6 with TRBJ2-7; 8 nucleotides align to TRBD2. CDR1 is SGHVS, CDR2 FNYEAQ, per germline. V shed 3 bases, J shed 7 bases, and the junction held 17 bases outside the gene matches. This CDR3 region has 17 residues. The CDR3 is CASSLSPGLVLVDEQYF. CDR3 coding DNA: TGTGCCAGCAGCTTGTCCCCGGGACTAGTTCTCGTTGATGAGCAGTACTTC.

This chain uses TRBV2 with TRBJ2-5, with D possibly being TRBD2 (5 bases). Germline CDR1 and CDR2: SNHLY and FYNNEI. This CDR3 spans 12 amino acids. Deletions cut 11 bases from V and 0 bases from J, with 10 bases between. The CDR3 coding sequence is TGTGCCGGAGGAGCGTACCAAGAGACCCAGTACTTC. Translated, it gives CAGGAYQETQYF.

This chain uses TRBV5-5 with TRBJ2-5; 8 bases align to TRBD1. In germline, CDR1 is SGHKS, CDR2 YYEKEE (reference sequence). The CDR3 contains 14 residues. Losses at the gene ends were 3 bases for V and 2 bases for J; bases not matched to a gene: 3. The CDR3 sequence: CASSWTGLQETQYF. The CDR3 DNA follows: TGTGCCAGCAGCTGGACAGGGCTGCAAGAGACCCAGTACTTC.

The chain is built from TRBV30 and TRBJ1-2; 7 nucleotides match TRBD1. Losses at the gene ends were 5 bases for V and 0 bases for J; bases not matched to a gene: 6. This CDR3 is built from 14 residues. Germline V CDR1 and CDR2: GTSNPN, SVGIG (reference sequence). The CDR3 region has the DNA TGTGCCTGGGACCGTGGACAGGCTAACTATGGCTACACCTTC. Its protein product is CAWDRGQANYGYTF.

This clone was seen only a few times. V and J are TRBV4-2 and TRBJ2-1; tentatively, D is TRBD2 (5 bases). Germline V lookup: CDR1 LGHNA, CDR2 YNFKEQ. With 0 bases removed from V and 8 bases from J, the gap between germline ends came to 14 bases. The CDR3 is 15 residues long. CDR3 sequence reads: CASSQELLGGDEQFF. As DNA, the CDR3 is TGTGCCAGCAGCCAAGAACTACTAGGTGGCGATGAGCAGTTCTTC.

V and J are TRBV7-9 and TRBJ1-4; D call uncertain. V was clipped by 3 bases and J by 5 bases, with 10 bases between them. Per the germline V gene, CDR1 is SEHNR and CDR2 is FQNEAQ (reference sequence). The CDR3 covers 14 residues. The CDR3 sequence: CASSFSSLNEKLFF. The CDR3 coding sequence is TGTGCCAGCAGCTTTAGCAGCTTGAATGAAAAACTGTTTTTT.

The rearrangement joins TRBV2 to TRBJ2-3, with TRBD2 matching over 9 bases. Germline CDR1 reads SNHLY; CDR2 reads FYNNEI. V shed 7 bases, J shed 2 bases, and the junction held 7 bases outside the gene matches. The CDR3 loop spans 15 amino acids. CDR3 amino acids: CASILAGMPTDTQYF. The CDR3 DNA reads as TGTGCCAGCATCCTAGCGGGGATGCCCACAGATACGCAGTATTTT.

V and J are TRBV9 and TRBJ1-1, with D maybe TRBD1 (6 bases). Germline V gene lookup returns CDR1 SGDLS and CDR2 YYNGEE. This CDR3 comprises 17 residues. Trimming shortened V by 4 bases and J by 0 bases, and 19 bases separated the two germline ends. The CDR3 DNA sequence: TGTGCCAGCAGCCACCTCACAAGGGGGAGTATGAACACTGAAGCTTTCTTT. This codes for CASSHLTRGSMNTEAFF.

This chain uses TRBV5-1 with TRBJ2-1; 7 bases align to TRBD2. V lost 2 bases, J lost 5 bases, and 4 bases stayed unmatched. In germline, CDR1 is SGHRS, CDR2 YFSETQ. The CDR3 length is 14 residues. Written as DNA, the CDR3 is TGCGCCAGCAGCTTTAGGGGACTAAACAATGAGCAGTTCTTC. This codes for CASSFRGLNNEQFF.

The chain employs TRBV18 and TRBJ1-4; possible D gene TRBD1, 6 bases. Germline assignment: CDR1 KGHSH and CDR2 LQKENI. The CDR3 length is 14 residues. Trimming removed 3 bases at V and 4 bases at J, with 9 bases between. CDR3 nucleotide sequence: TGTGCCAGCTCACCCGGACAGAATAATGAAAAACTGTTTTTT. Its translation: CASSPGQNNEKLFF.

The J gene is TRBJ1-1, the V gene TRBV7-9; D gene unclear. The CDR3 has 17 residues. Germline V gives CDR1 SEHNR, CDR2 FQNEAQ (reference sequence). The germline V and J ends were trimmed by 0 bases and 1 base, with 15 bases remaining between them. CDR3 protein: CASSLAPGVSRNTEAFF. The CDR3 bases are TGTGCCAGCAGCTTAGCGCCCGGTGTTAGTAGGAACACTGAAGCTTTCTTT.

The chain combines TRBV7-9 with TRBJ2-2, with 13 bases lining up with TRBD2. The CDR3 runs 16 residues. With V trimmed by 5 bases and J by 4 bases, 4 bases remained unmatched. Germline CDR1 is SEHNR and CDR2 is FQNEAQ (reference sequence). CDR3 nucleotide sequence: TGTGCCAGCAGCCCGGGACTAGCGGGGAGCACCGGGGAGCTGTTTTTT. This encodes CASSPGLAGSTGELFF.

The chain is built from TRBV6-5 and TRBJ1-2; no clear D gene. The germline V gene has CDR1 MNHEY and CDR2 SVGAGI. The germline V and J ends were trimmed by 3 bases and 4 bases, with 15 bases remaining between them. CDR3 size: 15 residues. This chain's CDR3 is CASSYSVGFSYGYTF. CDR3 in DNA: TGTGCCAGCAGTTATAGTGTCGGGTTTAGCTATGGCTACACCTTC.

The chain joins TRBV5-1 to TRBJ2-5; 8 bases match TRBD2. The germline V gene encodes CDR1 SGHRS and CDR2 YFSETQ. There are 14 residues in the CDR3. With 4 bases clipped from V and 2 bases from J, the junction kept 4 bases outside the gene matches. CDR3 sequence reads: CASSIQRGQETQYF. CDR3 sequence (DNA): TGCGCCAGCAGCATACAGCGGGGGCAAGAGACCCAGTACTTC.

V usage is TRBV19 and J usage is TRBJ1-1; D is perhaps TRBD1 (5 bases). V was cut by 4 bases and J by 0 bases, with 12 bases left in between. The CDR3 is 15 residues long. Germline V gene data show CDR1 as LNHDA and CDR2 as SQIVND (reference sequence). CDR3 in DNA: TGTGCCAGTAGTAAGTTAGGGGCCCTGAACACTGAAGCTTTCTTT. It yields the protein CASSKLGALNTEAFF.

This sequence joins TRBV5-8 and TRBJ1-6; D is unclear. CDR1 and CDR2 (germline): SGHTS, YDEGEE. The CDR3 runs to 12 residues. V lost 4 bases, J lost 13 bases, and 12 bases lay in between. This chain's CDR3 is CASSPQVPPLHF. CDR3 DNA: TGTGCCAGCAGCCCCCAGGTACCCCCCCTCCACTTT.